A selection of T cell receptor beta chains follows, all from one sample in a study of T cell responses to AZD1222 COVID-19 vaccine. The data were produced by immunoSEQ multiplex PCR, yet TCRdb's version contains in-frame clones alone and is incomplete. Of fewer than 110,000 clones in the sample, 86% were seen once. Material: peripheral blood, obtained on day 0 of AZD1222 vaccination. Receptors were obtained from an adult in good health. Both conserved end residues are part of each CDR3. The D gene is left open where the match is weak. The listing skips clone size in some rows; elsewhere it reads once, few, many or a size class.

V gene: TRBV28
J gene: TRBJ2-7
clone size: -
D gene: -
CDR3 protein: CASSLQQVSYEQYF
CDR3 DNA: TGTGCCAGCAGTTTACAGCAGGTGTCCTACGAGCAGTACTTC

V gene: TRBV3-1/TRBV3-2
J gene: TRBJ2-2
clone size: -
D gene: TRBD2
CDR3 protein: CASSHSLAGEVSGELFF
CDR3 DNA: TGTGCCAGCAGCCACTCTCTAGCGGGAGAAGTTTCGGGGGAGCTGTTTTTT

V gene: TRBV28
J gene: TRBJ1-5
clone size: once
D gene: -
CDR3 protein: CASSLLGVQPQHF
CDR3 DNA: TGTGCCAGCAGTTTATTGGGGGTTCAGCCCCAGCATTTT

V gene: TRBV21-1
J gene: TRBJ2-3
clone size: -
D gene: -
CDR3 protein: CASSTKRYGSGRGTDTQYF
CDR3 DNA: TGTGCCAGCAGCACAAAGAGGTACGGGAGTGGCAGGGGCACAGATACGCAGTATTTT

V gene: TRBV25-1
J gene: TRBJ1-4
clone size: -
D gene: TRBD1
CDR3 protein: CASSETGANEKLFF
CDR3 DNA: TGTGCCAGCAGTGAGACAGGGGCTAATGAAAAACTGTTTTTT

V gene: TRBV4-2
J gene: TRBJ1-4
clone size: -
D gene: -
CDR3 protein: CASSQVGAGSNEKLFF
CDR3 DNA: TGTGCCAGCAGCCAAGTGGGGGCAGGGTCCAATGAAAAACTGTTTTTT

V gene: TRBV28
J gene: TRBJ1-1
clone size: -
D gene: -
CDR3 protein: CASSLIGDDTEAFF
CDR3 DNA: TGTGCCAGCAGTTTAATAGGGGACGACACTGAAGCTTTCTTT

V gene: TRBV3-1/TRBV3-2
J gene: TRBJ2-7
clone size: -
D gene: -
CDR3 protein: CASSPSVAGSYEQYF
CDR3 DNA: TGTGCCAGCAGCCCCAGTGTTGCGGGTTCTTACGAGCAGTACTTC

V gene: TRBV7-9
J gene: TRBJ2-7
clone size: -
D gene: -
CDR3 protein: CASRSSGGTYEQYF
CDR3 DNA: TGTGCCAGCAGGAGTAGCGGAGGTACCTACGAGCAGTACTTC

V gene: TRBV19
J gene: TRBJ1-2
clone size: -
D gene: -
CDR3 protein: CASSPPGAPNYGYTF
CDR3 DNA: TGTGCCAGTAGTCCCCCGGGGGCGCCCAACTATGGCTACACCTTC